Listed here are 18 T cell receptor beta chains from one sample, sequenced in a study of blood T cell repertoires in COVID-19. Profiled with immunoSEQ multiplex PCR; TCRdb holds only in-frame clones, not every one. Here the sample spans hundreds of thousands of clones, more than 75% being singletons. The sample was peripheral blood. The source of these receptors is a man between 65 and 85 years old with acute or convalescent COVID-19.

This clone appeared once. This chain links TRBV3-1 (or the pseudogene TRBV3-2) with TRBJ1-4, with D possibly being TRBD1 (5 bases). Trimming pared 4 bases from V and 0 bases from J, leaving 6 bases between. This CDR3 region has 14 residues. The germline gives CDR1 LGHDT, CDR2 YNNKEL (reference sequence). The CDR3 sequence is CASSPQATNEKLFF. Written as DNA, the CDR3 is TGTGCCAGCAGCCCACAGGCAACTAATGAAAAACTGTTTTTT.

This chain links TRBV5-4 with TRBJ2-3; 16 bases agree with TRBD2. The germline CDR1 and CDR2 sequences are SGHNT and YYREEE (reference sequence). Trimming at V came to 4 bases and at J to 0 bases, leaving 8 bases not matched to a gene. The CDR3 consists of 19 residues. CDR3 bases: TGTGCCAGCAGCGCTCCCGGGACTAGCGGGAGGGTTAGCACAGATACGCAGTATTTT. Encoded protein: CASSAPGTSGRVSTDTQYF.

The chain has TRBV6-5 and TRBJ1-1, with D perhaps TRBD1 (6 bases). CDR1 and CDR2 from the germline V gene are MNHEY and SVGAGI. The CDR3 contains 11 residues. V shed 8 bases and J shed 5 bases, with 9 bases lying between them. CDR3 amino acids: CASRQGTEAFF. In nucleotides, the CDR3 is TGTGCCAGCCGCCAGGGGACTGAAGCTTTCTTT.

The rearrangement joins TRBV2 to TRBJ1-4, with TRBD1 matching over 7 bases. This CDR3 comprises 15 residues. V lost 8 bases, J lost 8 bases, and 14 bases stayed unmatched. Germline V gene lookup returns CDR1 SNHLY and CDR2 FYNNEI. In DNA form, the CDR3 reads TGTGCCAGCGCCGCCGACAGGGTTCGCGGGGAAAAACTGTTTTTT. Its translation: CASAADRVRGEKLFF.

This clone was picked up a small number of times. The rearrangement links TRBV3-1 (or the pseudogene TRBV3-2) to TRBJ1-3; D gene unclear. This CDR3 comprises 15 residues. CDR1 and CDR2 from the germline V gene are LGHDT and YNNKEL (reference sequence). V was trimmed by 0 bases and J by 0 bases, leaving 6 bases between them. The CDR3 loop reads CASSQERGSGNTIYF. CDR3 DNA sequence: TGTGCCAGCAGCCAAGAACGAGGCTCTGGAAACACCATATATTTT.

The V call is TRBV3-1 (or the pseudogene TRBV3-2), the J call TRBJ2-7; D possibly corresponds to TRBD2 (5 bases). Germline values: CDR1 LGHDT, CDR2 YNNKEL (reference sequence). CDR3 length: 15 residues. Trimming removed 0 bases at V and 4 bases at J, with 13 bases between. The DNA for the CDR3 is TGTGCCAGCAGCCAAGATCGCGGATCGGGGTACGAGCAGTACTTC. Encoded protein: CASSQDRGSGYEQYF.

The chain is built from TRBV9 and TRBJ2-5; 11 bases are a match to TRBD1. The germline CDR1 and CDR2 sequences are SGDLS and YYNGEE. V trimming: 0 bases; J trimming: 4 bases; junction bases outside the gene matches: 2. The CDR3 has 15 amino acids. CDR3 coding DNA: TGTGCCAGCAGCGTAGCGGGGACAGGGGGAGAGACCCAGTACTTC. Translated, it gives CASSVAGTGGETQYF.

V usage is TRBV7-9 and J usage is TRBJ2-2; 7 bases are a match to TRBD1. The CDR3 contains 14 residues. Losses at the gene ends were 5 bases for V and 6 bases for J; bases not matched to a gene: 6. CDR1 is SEHNR and CDR2 is FQNEAQ in the germline V gene (reference sequence). The CDR3 protein is CASSPRDSAGELFF. The CDR3 DNA reads TGTGCCAGCAGCCCCCGGGACAGTGCCGGGGAGCTGTTTTTT. Based on the CDR3 plus reference TRBV7-9 and TRBJ2-2, the full variable domain is DTGVSQNPRHKITKRGQNVTFRCDPISEHNRLYWYRQTLGQGPEFLTYFQNEAQLEKSRLLSDRFSAERPKGSFSTLEIQRTEQGDSAMYLCASSPRDSAGELFFGEGSRLTVL.

The chain links TRBV18 to TRBJ2-1, with D maybe TRBD2 (5 bases). The CDR3 consists of 15 residues. Trimming pared 5 bases from V and 12 bases from J, leaving 23 bases between. Germline V lookup: CDR1 KGHSH, CDR2 LQKENI. The CDR3 nucleotides read TGTGCCAGCTCAACTCCAGAGGGTACAATTAAAGTGCAGTTCTTC. Protein: CASSTPEGTIKVQFF.

J is TRBJ1-4 and V is TRBV3-1 (or the pseudogene TRBV3-2); tentatively, D is TRBD1 (6 bases). Germline lookup yields CDR1 LGHDT and CDR2 YNNKEL (reference sequence). This CDR3 is 14 amino acids long. Trimming left V 3 bases short and J 4 bases short, with 9 bases between. The CDR3 protein is CASSHGQYNEKLFF. The CDR3 DNA sequence: TGTGCCAGCAGCCACGGACAGTATAATGAAAAACTGTTTTTT.

The rearrangement uses TRBV6-2 or TRBV6-3 and TRBJ2-1; the D gene is possibly TRBD2 (6 bases). CDR1 MNHEY and CDR2 SVGEGT come from the germline V gene. V was shortened by 5 bases and J by 10 bases, with 18 bases between the two germline ends. This CDR3 contains 14 residues. The CDR3 spells CASSQFPGTQEQFF. CDR3 nucleotides: TGTGCCAGCAGTCAATTCCCGGGGACTCAGGAGCAGTTCTTC.

This clone has only one observation. The chain links TRBV15 to TRBJ2-1; 13 bases align to TRBD2. Germline CDR1 is LNHNV and CDR2 is YYDKDF (reference sequence). V was pared by 5 bases and J by 6 bases, with 10 bases of the junction left unmatched. The CDR3 consists of 17 residues. In DNA form, the CDR3 reads TGTGCCACCAGCCCCCGACTAGCGGGAGGATATGGCAATGAGCAGTTCTTC. This gives the protein CATSPRLAGGYGNEQFF. Full variable domain (missing parts from reference TRBV15 and TRBJ2-1): DAMVIQNPRYQVTQFGKPVTLSCSQTLNHNVMYWYQQKSSQAPKLLFHYYDKDFNNEADTPDNFQSRRPNTSFCFLDIRSPGLGDTAMYLCATSPRLAGGYGNEQFFGPGTRLTVL.

This clone was recorded only once. The V and J genes are TRBV19 and TRBJ2-7; 8 nucleotides agree with TRBD1. The CDR3 runs to 15 residues. Per germline, CDR1 LNHDA and CDR2 SQIVND (reference sequence). J lost 1 base, V lost 6 bases, and 8 bases had no gene match. Here the CDR3 DNA reads TGTGCCAGTAGCCCCGGACAGGGAAAGTCCTACGAGCAGTACTTC. It is translated as CASSPGQGKSYEQYF.

V gene TRBV6-1 combines with J gene TRBJ2-7, with 7 bases that match TRBD2. The CDR3 is 15 residues long. Germline CDR1 and CDR2: MNHNS and SASEGT. V shed 2 bases, J shed 6 bases, and the junction held 10 bases outside the gene matches. CDR3 nucleotide sequence: TGTGCCAGCAGTGAATGGGATCGGGGGGAGAGCGAGCAGTACTTC. It specifies CASSEWDRGESEQYF.

V usage is TRBV28 and J usage is TRBJ1-2, with a weak D call TRBD1 (6 bases). The CDR3 length is 13 residues. CDR1 MDHEN and CDR2 SYDVKM come from the germline V gene. V was shortened by 8 bases and J by 5 bases, with 15 bases between the two germline ends. The CDR3 nucleotides read TGTGCCAGCGGTCAGGGGTCCTATTATGGCTACACCTTC. Translation: CASGQGSYYGYTF.

This chain uses TRBV30 with TRBJ2-2, with unresolved D. This CDR3 is built from 14 residues. The germline gives CDR1 GTSNPN, CDR2 SVGIG (reference sequence). V shed 0 bases and J shed 5 bases, with 10 bases lying between them. The CDR3 loop is CAWSVGRGTGELFF. The CDR3 DNA reads as TGTGCCTGGAGTGTCGGCCGCGGAACCGGGGAGCTGTTTTTT. Together with reference TRBV30 and TRBJ2-2, the CDR3 gives the full variable domain: SQTIHQWPATLVQPVGSPLSLECTVEGTSNPNLYWYRQAAGRGLQLLFYSVGIGQISSEVPQNLSASRPQDRQFILSSKKLLLSDSGFYLCAWSVGRGTGELFFGEGSRLTVL.

V usage is TRBV4-1 and J usage is TRBJ2-1; possibly TRBD2 for D (5 bases). The CDR3 totals 16 residues. The germline V gene encodes CDR1 MGHRA and CDR2 YSYEKL. Trimming shortened V by 1 base and J by 7 bases, and 17 bases separated the two germline ends. This CDR3 is CASSQALAIGLNEQFF. DNA of the CDR3: TGCGCCAGCAGCCAAGCTCTAGCTATCGGGCTTAATGAGCAGTTCTTC.

J is TRBJ1-4 and V is TRBV28; the D is unclear. With 7 bases removed from V and 1 base from J, the gap between germline ends came to 7 bases. The CDR3 is 13 amino acids. In germline, CDR1 is MDHEN, CDR2 SYDVKM. The CDR3 DNA sequence: TGTGCCAGCACGGCGGGAACTAATGAAAAACTGTTTTTT. Its protein is CASTAGTNEKLFF.